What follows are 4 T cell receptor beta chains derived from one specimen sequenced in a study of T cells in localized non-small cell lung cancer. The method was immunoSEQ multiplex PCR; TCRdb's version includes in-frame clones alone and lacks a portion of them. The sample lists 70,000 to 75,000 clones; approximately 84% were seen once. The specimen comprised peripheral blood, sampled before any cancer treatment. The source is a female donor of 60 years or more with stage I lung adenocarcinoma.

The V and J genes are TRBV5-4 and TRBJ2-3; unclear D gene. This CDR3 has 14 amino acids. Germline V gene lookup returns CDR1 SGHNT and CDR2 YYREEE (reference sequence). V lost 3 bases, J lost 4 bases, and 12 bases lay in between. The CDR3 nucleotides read TGTGCCAGCAGCTCCACTACTTATCCAGATACGCAGTATTTT. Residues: CASSSTTYPDTQYF.

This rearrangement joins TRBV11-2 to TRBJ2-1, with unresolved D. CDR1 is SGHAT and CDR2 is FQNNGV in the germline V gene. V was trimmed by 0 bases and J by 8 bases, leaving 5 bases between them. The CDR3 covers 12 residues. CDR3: CASSLETYEQFF. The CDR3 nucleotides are TGTGCCAGCAGCTTAGAGACCTATGAGCAGTTCTTC.

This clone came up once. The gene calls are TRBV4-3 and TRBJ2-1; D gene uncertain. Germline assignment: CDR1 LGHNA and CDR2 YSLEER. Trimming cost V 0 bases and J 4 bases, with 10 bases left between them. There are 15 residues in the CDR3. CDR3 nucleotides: TGCGCCAGCAGCCAAGAAAGGGCAACTTACAATGAGCAGTTCTTC. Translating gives CASSQERATYNEQFF.

The CDR3 protein is CASSLQGMNTEAFF. CDR3 DNA: TGCGCCAGCAGCTTACAGGGGATGAACACTGAAGCTTTCTTT. The chain couples TRBV5-1 to TRBJ1-1; 7 bases align to TRBD1. The CDR3 loop spans 14 amino acids. The ends lost 2 bases at V and 0 bases at J; junction bases unmatched: 1. CDR1 is SGHRS, CDR2 YFSETQ, per germline. Full variable domain (missing parts from reference TRBV5-1 and TRBJ1-1): KAGVTQTPRYLIKTRGQQVTLSCSPISGHRSVSWYQQTPGQGLQFLFEYFSETQRNKGNFPGRFSGRQFSNSRSEMNVSTLELGDSALYLCASSLQGMNTEAFFGQGTRLTVV.